The rows below give T cell receptor beta chains drawn from one sample of a study of blood T cells in healthy people across ages. TCRdb re-analysed the 5' RACE reads in MiXCR, keeping a single row per CDR3 protein. Of some 800,000 distinct CDR3 sequences listed, about 25% are singletons. The same data also went into a second study, on T cells of mothers and their children.

The sequenced material came from blood. These receptors all come from a boy between 5 and 17 years old in good health. Each CDR3 is given with its conserved first and last residue. Each record gives: clone size, J gene, V gene, D gene, CDR3 DNA, CDR3 protein. D genes are given only for firm matches. Clone sizes are given selectively: once, few, many, or a class where the clone is expanded.

abundance: once
j_gene: TRBJ1-4
v_gene: TRBV20-1
d_gene: .
CDR3nt: TGCAGTGCTACCCCGAGACCGTTGCTTTATGAAAAACTGTTTTTT
CDR3aa: CSATPRPLLYEKLFF

abundance: .
j_gene: TRBJ1-1
v_gene: TRBV30
d_gene: .
CDR3nt: TGTGCCTTCAGGAACACTGAAGCTTTCTTT
CDR3aa: CAFRNTEAFF

abundance: few
j_gene: TRBJ2-5
v_gene: TRBV25-1
d_gene: .
CDR3nt: TGTGCCAGCAGTGAATATCTCGGGCAGGGAAGTAAAGAGACCCAGTACTTC
CDR3aa: CASSEYLGQGSKETQYF

abundance: .
j_gene: TRBJ2-1
v_gene: TRBV20-1
d_gene: TRBD2
CDR3nt: TGCAGTGCTGCCGGCCTAGCGGGGGCTGATGAGCAGTTCTTC
CDR3aa: CSAAGLAGADEQFF

abundance: .
j_gene: TRBJ2-5
v_gene: TRBV20-1
d_gene: .
CDR3nt: TGCAGTGCTAGGGGCAGTTCCGAACAAGAGACCCAGTACTTC
CDR3aa: CSARGSSEQETQYF

abundance: .
j_gene: TRBJ2-7
v_gene: TRBV24-1
d_gene: .
CDR3nt: TGTGCCACCAGTGATCCCTCCCTCCCGTACGAGCAGTACTTC
CDR3aa: CATSDPSLPYEQYF

abundance: .
j_gene: TRBJ1-2
v_gene: TRBV6-5
d_gene: .
CDR3nt: TGTGCCAGCAGTTACTCGTGGAGTGACTATGGCTACACCTTC
CDR3aa: CASSYSWSDYGYTF

abundance: few
j_gene: TRBJ1-5
v_gene: TRBV6-5
d_gene: .
CDR3nt: TGTGCCAGCAGCCGCTTGGGGGTAGGTCAGCCCCAGCATTTT
CDR3aa: CASSRLGVGQPQHF

abundance: few
j_gene: TRBJ2-5
v_gene: TRBV20-1
d_gene: .
CDR3nt: TGCAGTGAAGGGGAGACCCAGTACTTC
CDR3aa: CSEGETQYF

abundance: few
j_gene: TRBJ2-1
v_gene: TRBV24-1
d_gene: .
CDR3nt: TGTGCCACCAGTGATCACGAAAGCTCCTACAATGAGCAGTTCTTC
CDR3aa: CATSDHESSYNEQFF

abundance: few
j_gene: TRBJ2-5
v_gene: TRBV29-1
d_gene: .
CDR3nt: TGCAGCGGATACAGGGCTTCCGAGACCCAGTACTTC
CDR3aa: CSGYRASETQYF

abundance: .
j_gene: TRBJ1-1
v_gene: TRBV7-2
d_gene: .
CDR3nt: TGTGCCAGCAGCTTAGACAGGGATATTGAAGCTTTCTTT
CDR3aa: CASSLDRDIEAFF

abundance: .
j_gene: TRBJ2-1
v_gene: TRBV7-9
d_gene: TRBD1
CDR3nt: TGTGCCAGCAGCTTAGAGGGACAGGCGTATGAGCAGTTCTTC
CDR3aa: CASSLEGQAYEQFF

abundance: few
j_gene: TRBJ1-4
v_gene: TRBV15
d_gene: .
CDR3nt: TGTGCCACCAGCAGAGGCAGGAATAATGAAAAACTGTTTTTT
CDR3aa: CATSRGRNNEKLFF

abundance: many
j_gene: TRBJ2-7
v_gene: TRBV19
d_gene: TRBD1
CDR3nt: TGTGCCAGTAGCTGGGGACAGCGATACGAGCAGTACTTC
CDR3aa: CASSWGQRYEQYF

abundance: few
j_gene: TRBJ1-5
v_gene: TRBV6-4
d_gene: .
CDR3nt: TGTGCCAGCAGTGTACAGGGCGGGCAGCCCCAGCATTTT
CDR3aa: CASSVQGGQPQHF

abundance: .
j_gene: TRBJ2-5
v_gene: TRBV2
d_gene: .
CDR3nt: TGTGCCAGCTTCCAACTACTGGTTCCCCGAGAGACCCAGTACTTC
CDR3aa: CASFQLLVPRETQYF

abundance: few
j_gene: TRBJ2-5
v_gene: TRBV7-2
d_gene: TRBD2
CDR3nt: TGTGCCAGCAGCTTCGGGGGGGCAGAAGAGACCCAGTACTTC
CDR3aa: CASSFGGAEETQYF

abundance: .
j_gene: TRBJ2-7
v_gene: TRBV28
d_gene: .
CDR3nt: TGTGCCAGCAGTTTGCGACAGGCCTACTCCTACGAGCAGTACTTC
CDR3aa: CASSLRQAYSYEQYF

abundance: .
j_gene: TRBJ2-1
v_gene: TRBV5-6
d_gene: .
CDR3nt: TGTGCCAGCAGCTTGAGGGGGGGCCGGTACAATGAGCAGTTCTTC
CDR3aa: CASSLRGGRYNEQFF

abundance: .
j_gene: TRBJ2-5
v_gene: TRBV6-2/TRBV6-3
d_gene: TRBD1
CDR3nt: TGTGCCAGCAGTTACCCGCCGGGACAGGGATCGGAGACCCAGTACTTC
CDR3aa: CASSYPPGQGSETQYF

abundance: .
j_gene: TRBJ2-7
v_gene: TRBV7-9
d_gene: .
CDR3nt: TGTGCCAGCAGCTTCGACCGCCACGGCTACGAGCAGTACTTC
CDR3aa: CASSFDRHGYEQYF

abundance: few
j_gene: TRBJ2-7
v_gene: TRBV7-9
d_gene: TRBD1
CDR3nt: TGTGCCAGCACCGGATGGCCGGGACAGGGGCCGTACGAGCAGTACTTC
CDR3aa: CASTGWPGQGPYEQYF

abundance: .
j_gene: TRBJ2-4
v_gene: TRBV28
d_gene: .
CDR3nt: TGTGCCAGCAGTTTAGAGGGCTACATTCAGTACTTC
CDR3aa: CASSLEGYIQYF

abundance: few
j_gene: TRBJ1-2
v_gene: TRBV29-1
d_gene: .
CDR3nt: TGCAGCGTTGAAGATCGGGGGTTGTATGGCTACACCTTC
CDR3aa: CSVEDRGLYGYTF

abundance: few
j_gene: TRBJ2-5
v_gene: TRBV28
d_gene: TRBD1
CDR3nt: TGTGCCAGCAGTTTAGTGACAGGGATCGAGACCCAGTACTTC
CDR3aa: CASSLVTGIETQYF

abundance: few
j_gene: TRBJ2-1
v_gene: TRBV6-1
d_gene: TRBD2
CDR3nt: TGTGCCAGCAGTAGGGGGACTAGATTCAATGAGCAGTTCTTC
CDR3aa: CASSRGTRFNEQFF

abundance: .
j_gene: TRBJ2-5
v_gene: TRBV14
d_gene: .
CDR3nt: TGTGCCAGCAGCCAAGTTCTAAAAGAGACCCAGTACTTC
CDR3aa: CASSQVLKETQYF

abundance: few
j_gene: TRBJ2-5
v_gene: TRBV12-3/TRBV12-4
d_gene: .
CDR3nt: TGTGCCAGCAGTCCGATTCTCATAAAGTTGGATGAAGAGACCCAGTACTTC
CDR3aa: CASSPILIKLDEETQYF

abundance: few
j_gene: TRBJ2-5
v_gene: TRBV28
d_gene: .
CDR3nt: TGTGCCAGCGAGGGGATCGAGACCCAGTACTTC
CDR3aa: CASEGIETQYF

abundance: .
j_gene: TRBJ2-5
v_gene: TRBV20-1
d_gene: .
CDR3nt: TGCAGTGCTAGAAAGGACAGTGGTCCGGGGGAGACCCAGTACTTC
CDR3aa: CSARKDSGPGETQYF

abundance: few
j_gene: TRBJ1-1
v_gene: TRBV20-1
d_gene: .
CDR3nt: TGCAGTGCCGACGTCGTAGAGGGGGGCCGTAATGCTTTCTTT
CDR3aa: CSADVVEGGRNAFF

abundance: few
j_gene: TRBJ2-1
v_gene: TRBV7-8
d_gene: .
CDR3nt: TGTGCCAGCAGCTTAGCAACTAGCTCCAGCTCCTACAATGAGCAGTTCTTC
CDR3aa: CASSLATSSSSYNEQFF

abundance: few
j_gene: TRBJ1-2
v_gene: TRBV28
d_gene: .
CDR3nt: TGTGCCAGCAGTTCGTGGGACATTATCTATGGCTACACCTTC
CDR3aa: CASSSWDIIYGYTF

abundance: few
j_gene: TRBJ2-6
v_gene: TRBV7-2
d_gene: .
CDR3nt: TGTGCCAGCAGCTTAGATGTAGGGGGGGGGAACTCTGGGGCCAACGTCCTGACTTTC
CDR3aa: CASSLDVGGGNSGANVLTF

abundance: .
j_gene: TRBJ2-5
v_gene: TRBV2
d_gene: TRBD2
CDR3nt: TGTGCCTTCGTGATGACTAGCGGGAAATGGATGCAGTACTTC
CDR3aa: CAFVMTSGKWMQYF

abundance: few
j_gene: TRBJ2-5
v_gene: TRBV20-1
d_gene: TRBD1
CDR3nt: TGCAGTGCTCCCCCCGGGACAGGGGGAGAAGAGACCCAGTACTTC
CDR3aa: CSAPPGTGGEETQYF

abundance: .
j_gene: TRBJ2-1
v_gene: TRBV15
d_gene: TRBD2
CDR3nt: TGTGCCACCAGCAGAGTAAAGCGGGGGGGCACTTATGAGCAGTTCTTC
CDR3aa: CATSRVKRGGTYEQFF

abundance: .
j_gene: TRBJ1-2
v_gene: TRBV3-1
d_gene: .
CDR3nt: TGTGCCGGCAGCCAAGGAGGCGTTACTAACTATGGCTACACCTTC
CDR3aa: CAGSQGGVTNYGYTF

abundance: .
j_gene: TRBJ2-5
v_gene: TRBV7-2
d_gene: .
CDR3nt: TGTGCCAGCAGCGCTTACGTATTCAGGGAGACCCAGTACTTC
CDR3aa: CASSAYVFRETQYF

abundance: few
j_gene: TRBJ2-7
v_gene: TRBV7-9
d_gene: .
CDR3nt: TGTGCCAGCAGCTTTATTGGGCCGGCCTCCTACGAGCAGTACTTC
CDR3aa: CASSFIGPASYEQYF

abundance: .
j_gene: TRBJ2-3
v_gene: TRBV7-9
d_gene: .
CDR3nt: TGTGCCAGCAGCTCCCATGAGGGGACAGATACGCAGTATTTT
CDR3aa: CASSSHEGTDTQYF

abundance: .
j_gene: TRBJ2-6
v_gene: TRBV29-1
d_gene: .
CDR3nt: TGCAGCGTTGTAGTCGGCTCTGGGGCCAACGTCCTGACTTTC
CDR3aa: CSVVVGSGANVLTF

abundance: .
j_gene: TRBJ1-2
v_gene: TRBV20-1
d_gene: TRBD1
CDR3nt: TGCAGTGCTAGCAGGTTTTCCGGACAGGGGGCCGATAATGGCTACACCTTC
CDR3aa: CSASRFSGQGADNGYTF

abundance: .
j_gene: TRBJ2-6
v_gene: TRBV9
d_gene: .
CDR3nt: TGTGCCAGCAGCGTAAACCCCAGGGACTCTGGGGCCAACGTCCTGACTTTC
CDR3aa: CASSVNPRDSGANVLTF

abundance: .
j_gene: TRBJ2-4
v_gene: TRBV4-3
d_gene: .
CDR3nt: TGCGCCAGCAGCCAAGTCCCCTTAGCCAAAAACATTCAGTACTTC
CDR3aa: CASSQVPLAKNIQYF

abundance: .
j_gene: TRBJ1-4
v_gene: TRBV7-9
d_gene: TRBD1
CDR3nt: TGTGCCAGCAGCTTTTGGGACAGGATACAGGAAAAACTGTTTTTT
CDR3aa: CASSFWDRIQEKLFF

abundance: .
j_gene: TRBJ1-2
v_gene: TRBV6-1
d_gene: TRBD1
CDR3nt: TGTGCCAGCCGCCAGGGGGGGGGCACCTATGGCTACACCTTC
CDR3aa: CASRQGGGTYGYTF